The 26 T cell receptor beta chains below come from one sample, sequenced in a study of identical twins. TCRdb re-called the 5' RACE reads with MiXCR, one entry per CDR3 protein. This sample has about 200,000 distinct CDR3 sequences, with around 10% found just once. The sample comprised memory (CD45RO+) T cells sorted from blood. The source is a woman aged 18-35 years in good health.

The chain uses TRBV2 and TRBJ2-1; possible D gene TRBD2, 5 bases. The CDR3 has 13 residues. Germline V gene sequence: CDR1 SNHLY, CDR2 FYNNEI. The ends were cut back, 6 bases at V and 6 bases at J, with 12 bases in the middle. This CDR3 reads CASSKEGINEQFF. The CDR3 DNA is TGTGCCAGCAGCAAAGAGGGTATCAATGAGCAGTTCTTC.

The chain is built from TRBV30 and TRBJ2-3; D may be TRBD2 (5 bases). Per the germline V gene, CDR1 is GTSNPN and CDR2 is SVGIG (reference sequence). V shed 4 bases and J shed 0 bases, with 17 bases lying between them. The CDR3 spans 16 residues. CDR3 protein: CAWNPRGRGSTDTQYF. In DNA, the CDR3 is TGTGCCTGGAACCCCCGAGGACGCGGGAGCACAGATACGCAGTATTTT.

The rearrangement uses TRBV2 and TRBJ2-3; either TRBD1 or TRBD2 may fit D (6 bases each). Germline CDR1 and CDR2: SNHLY and FYNNEI. This CDR3 has 14 amino acids. The V gene lost 1 base and the J gene lost 5 bases, with 10 bases spanning the gap. CDR3 coding DNA: TGTGCCAGCAGTGAAGTGGGGGGCGGAGATACGCAGTATTTT. Translated: CASSEVGGGDTQYF.

This clonotype was detected only a few times. This chain links TRBV10-3 with TRBJ2-1; possibly TRBD2 for D (6 bases). The CDR3 has 16 residues. V lost 5 bases and J lost 2, with 16 bases in between. CDR1 ENHRY and CDR2 SYGVKD come from the germline V gene. Here the CDR3 reads CAISRLGAATYNEQFF. CDR3 nucleotides: TGTGCCATCAGTAGACTAGGGGCCGCTACCTACAATGAGCAGTTCTTC.

This rearrangement joins TRBV28 to TRBJ2-7; D may be TRBD1 (7 bases). Germline V gene lookup returns CDR1 MDHEN and CDR2 SYDVKM. V lost 5 bases and J lost 5, with 22 bases in between. This CDR3 region has 16 residues. For the CDR3, the DNA is TGTGCCAGCAGTATAGGAGGGACAGCCTCATATCACGAGCAGTACTTC. This encodes CASSIGGTASYHEQYF.

This clonotype was detected only a few times. V and J are TRBV9 and TRBJ2-3; D remains unclear. Trimming shortened V by 0 bases and J by 4 bases, and 6 bases separated the two germline ends. Germline V gene sequence: CDR1 SGDLS, CDR2 YYNGEE. The CDR3 totals 13 residues. DNA of the CDR3: TGTGCCAGCAGCGTAGTCGGGCCAGATACGCAGTATTTT. Protein sequence: CASSVVGPDTQYF. The full variable domain, its missing parts supplied by reference TRBV9 and TRBJ2-3, is DSGVTQTPKHLITATGQRVTLRCSPRSGDLSVYWYQQSLDQGLQFLIQYYNGEERAKGNILERFSAQQFPDLHSELNLSSLELGDSALYFCASSVVGPDTQYFGPGTRLTVL.

This clonotype was seen repeatedly, ten times or more. The rearrangement joins TRBV12-3 or TRBV12-4 to TRBJ2-2; TRBD1 agrees at 8 bases. The length of the CDR3 is 13 residues. V dropped 1 base and J dropped 13; count of bases not matched to a gene: 5. CDR3 DNA sequence: TGTGCCAGCAGTTTAGGGGGACAGGAGACGCTGTTTTTT. Its protein is CASSLGGQETLFF.

In its sample, this clonotype was seen a few times. The chain recombines TRBV29-1 with TRBJ2-5; a possible D gene is TRBD1 (5 bases). The germline gives CDR1 SQVTM, CDR2 ANQGSEA. There are 13 residues in the CDR3. The V and J ends lost 6 bases and 4 bases respectively, with 15 bases between them. The CDR3 here is CSVVEARAETQYF. CDR3 bases: TGCAGCGTCGTAGAGGCCAGGGCAGAGACCCAGTACTTC.

V usage is TRBV15 and J usage is TRBJ2-5; D call uncertain. This CDR3 is 13 amino acids long. The V end was cut by 0 bases, the J end by 4 bases, with 6 bases between. Germline V gene sequence: CDR1 LNHNV, CDR2 YYDKDF (reference sequence). The CDR3 is CATSRDPGETQYF. The CDR3 DNA reads as TGTGCCACCAGCAGAGACCCGGGAGAGACCCAGTACTTC.

This sequence joins TRBV7-6 and TRBJ2-2, with 8 bases matching TRBD2. CDR3 length: 16 amino acids. V shed 1 base and J 6 bases; nucleotides not matched to a gene: 7. Germline lookup yields CDR1 SGHVS and CDR2 FNYEAQ. As DNA, the CDR3 is TGTGCCAGCAGCTTAGGAGGTAGCGGGGCCCCCGGGGAGCTGTTTTTT. Translated: CASSLGGSGAPGELFF. The full variable domain, rest sourced from reference TRBV7-6 and TRBJ2-2, is GAGVSQSPRYKVTKRGQDVALRCDPISGHVSLYWYRQALGQGPEFLTYFNYEAQQDKSGLPNDRFSAERPEGSISTLTIQRTEQRDSAMYRCASSLGGSGAPGELFFGEGSRLTVL.

The CDR3 nucleotides read TGCGCCAGCAGTGCTAGCGGGGGGGCCGGAGATACGCAGTATTTT. Protein product: CASSASGGAGDTQYF. This chain links TRBV10-1 with TRBJ2-3; 12 nucleotides align to TRBD2. The junction had 4 bases not matched to a gene; V was cut back by 4 bases and J by 5 bases. Germline CDR1 reads WNHNN; CDR2 reads SYGVQD (reference sequence). The CDR3 covers 15 residues.

CDR3 protein: CASTLSGSYNEQFF. CDR3 coding DNA: TGTGCCAGTACATTGTCGGGATCCTACAATGAGCAGTTCTTC. V is TRBV19 and J is TRBJ2-1; possibly TRBD2 for D (5 bases). The V and J ends lost 7 bases and 1 base respectively, with 11 bases between them. Germline V gene data show CDR1 as LNHDA and CDR2 as SQIVND (reference sequence). CDR3 length equals 14 residues.

This clonotype has only a few counts. This rearrangement joins TRBV6-1 to TRBJ1-1; D unclear. The V and J ends lost 0 bases and 13 bases respectively, with 0 bases between them. This CDR3 region has 8 residues. In germline, CDR1 is MNHNS, CDR2 SASEGT. For the CDR3, the DNA is TGTGCCAGCAGTGAAGCTTTCTTT. This translates into CASSEAFF.

In its sample, this clonotype was seen a few times. The chain recombines TRBV5-1 with TRBJ2-1; 9 positions match TRBD2. CDR1 is SGHRS, CDR2 YFSETQ, per germline. The CDR3 covers 16 residues. Unmatched junction bases numbered 9, after V lost 4 bases and J lost 4 bases. The CDR3 here is CASSPGAAGGYNEQFF. The DNA for the CDR3 is TGCGCCAGCAGCCCGGGGGCGGCGGGAGGGTACAATGAGCAGTTCTTC.

This clonotype was counted ten times or more. The chain joins TRBV20-1 to TRBJ2-1, with TRBD1 as a possible D gene (6 bases). There are 14 residues in the CDR3. V was clipped by 6 bases and J by 0 bases, with 12 bases between them. Germline V gene data show CDR1 as DFQATT and CDR2 as SNEGSKA (reference sequence). The CDR3 DNA follows: TGCAGTGCCAGGGGTTTTGGCTCCTACAATGAGCAGTTCTTC. This encodes CSARGFGSYNEQFF.

This clonotype occurred a few times. The CDR3 coding sequence is TGCGCCAGCAGCCAGGACAATGAAGCTTTCTTT. Protein sequence: CASSQDNEAFF. This chain uses TRBV5-1 with TRBJ1-1, with D tentatively TRBD1 (5 bases). The germline CDR1 and CDR2 sequences are SGHRS and YFSETQ. Trimming removed 4 bases from V and 7 bases from J, with 8 bases in between. This CDR3 spans 11 amino acids.

This chain links TRBV27 with TRBJ1-5, with a possible D match to TRBD1 (6 bases). V was cut by 6 bases and J by 3 bases, with 15 bases left in between. This CDR3 has 15 amino acids. CDR1 is MNHEY, CDR2 SMNVEV, per germline (reference sequence). CDR3 sequence (DNA): TGTGCCAGCAGCCGACGGGGGGCATACAATCAGCCCCAGCATTTT. Protein product: CASSRRGAYNQPQHF.

The table lists this clonotype with many counts. The chain joins TRBV20-1 to TRBJ2-1, with 10 bases lining up with TRBD2. Germline CDR1 reads DFQATT; CDR2 reads SNEGSKA (reference sequence). There are 14 residues in the CDR3. V shed 4 bases and J 0 bases; nucleotides not matched to a gene: 0. The CDR3 loop reads CSATSGSSYNEQFF. The CDR3 region has the DNA TGCAGTGCTACTAGCGGGAGCTCCTACAATGAGCAGTTCTTC.

This clonotype has a handful of counts. The genes are TRBV29-1 and TRBJ2-1, with 12 bases matching TRBD1. Germline trimming cut 5 bases from V and 7 bases from J; bases unmatched to any gene: 6. Germline CDR1 is SQVTM and CDR2 is ANQGSEA. This CDR3 has 14 amino acids. The CDR3 DNA sequence: TGCAGCGTTTTGGGACAGGGGGCACTTAATGAGCAGTTCTTC. Translation: CSVLGQGALNEQFF.

This clonotype was counted a few times. This chain connects TRBV2 to TRBJ2-7, with 9 bases matching TRBD1. Germline trimming cut 7 bases from V and 6 bases from J; bases unmatched to any gene: 13. Germline values: CDR1 SNHLY, CDR2 FYNNEI. This CDR3 contains 15 residues. The CDR3 loop reads CASKRPGTGTSEQYF. For the CDR3, the DNA is TGTGCCAGCAAACGCCCCGGGACAGGGACCTCCGAGCAGTACTTC. Full variable domain (remainder filled in from reference TRBV2 and TRBJ2-7): EPEVTQTPSHQVTQMGQEVILRCVPISNHLYFYWYRQILGQKVEFLVSFYNNEISEKSEIFDDQFSVERPDGSNFTLKIRSTKLEDSAMYFCASKRPGTGTSEQYFGPGTRLTVT.

This clonotype showed up just a few times. The CDR3 DNA is TGTGCCAGCAGTTACCTGGACAGGGGGCTCTATGGCTACACCTTC. Translation: CASSYLDRGLYGYTF. The chain joins TRBV12-3 or TRBV12-4 to TRBJ1-2, with 11 nucleotides matching TRBD1. The CDR3 covers 15 residues. V lost 4 bases and J lost 4; bases outside the gene matches: 5.

The chain joins TRBV7-2 to TRBJ2-5, with 11 bases matching TRBD1. Germline CDR1 and CDR2: SGHTA and FQGNSA. Trimming took 5 bases from V and 7 from J; bases not matched to a gene: 9. The CDR3 length is 15 residues. The CDR3 coding sequence is TGTGCCAGCAGCCTAACGCCGGGACAGGGGGTGACCCAGTACTTC. Translated, it gives CASSLTPGQGVTQYF.

This clonotype turned up a few times. The chain combines TRBV5-8 with TRBJ1-2, with D perhaps TRBD1 (5 bases). The CDR3 length is 15 residues. The ends were cut back, 6 bases at V and 4 bases at J, with 19 bases in the middle. Per germline, CDR1 SGHTS and CDR2 YDEGEE. The CDR3: CASTLGGGEVYGYTF. DNA of the CDR3: TGTGCCAGCACCCTGGGCGGGGGGGAAGTCTATGGCTACACCTTC.

The rearrangement joins TRBV7-2 to TRBJ2-1, with 10 bases aligning to TRBD2. There are 15 residues in the CDR3. Trimming took 0 bases from V and 8 from J; bases not matched to a gene: 4. Germline V gene data show CDR1 as SGHTA and CDR2 as FQGNSA. CDR3 loop: CASSLAAGGLDEQFF. DNA of the CDR3: TGTGCCAGCAGCTTAGCAGCGGGGGGGCTGGATGAGCAGTTCTTC.

This clonotype came up a few times. The CDR3, as DNA: TGCGCCAGCAGCGCAAGCGGACCAAGGACGAACAATGAGCAGTTCTTC. This encodes CASSASGPRTNNEQFF. The chain is built from TRBV4-3 and TRBJ2-1; tentatively, D is TRBD2 (5 bases). The CDR3 is made up of 16 amino acids. With 5 bases removed from V and 5 bases from J, the gap between germline ends came to 19 bases. Germline V gene lookup returns CDR1 LGHNA and CDR2 YSLEER.

This clonotype was found a few times. The gene calls are TRBV11-2 and TRBJ2-7; maybe TRBD1 (5 bases). CDR1 is SGHAT, CDR2 FQNNGV, per germline. With 5 bases removed from V and 5 bases from J, the gap between germline ends came to 22 bases. CDR3 length: 16 residues. The CDR3 sequence is CASSPLQGEVFDEQYF. For the CDR3, the DNA is TGTGCCAGCAGCCCCCTTCAGGGTGAAGTATTCGACGAGCAGTACTTC. Full variable domain (rest looked up from reference TRBV11-2 and TRBJ2-7): EAGVAQSPRYKIIEKRQSVAFWCNPISGHATLYWYQQILGQGPKLLIQFQNNGVVDDSQLPKDRFSAERLKGVDSTLKIQPAKLEDSAVYLCASSPLQGEVFDEQYFGPGTRLTVT.